The 2 T cell receptor beta chains below come from one sample, sequenced in a study of T cells in Graves' hyperthyroidism and ophthalmopathy. Amplified TCR beta CDR3 regions derived from RNA transcripts. During a first-round RT-PCR of the TCR CDR3, the HTBI primer set was used. One entry per CDR3 protein, called by TCRdb with MiXCR from the multiplex PCR reads. The sample holds some 460,000 distinct CDR3 sequences, 15% to 19% seen once. Sequencing was carried out using blood. The receptor source for this set is a woman aged 18-29 years with Graves' hyperthyroidism.

Only a few counts were recorded for this clonotype. The CDR3 is CSAPSTGEYGYTF. The CDR3 DNA reads TGCAGCGCTCCTTCGACAGGAGAATATGGCTACACCTTC. This sequence joins TRBV29-1 and TRBJ1-2; TRBD1 might be the D (6 bases). The CDR3 is 13 residues long. Per the germline V gene, CDR1 is SQVTM and CDR2 is ANQGSEA. V lost 7 bases and J 5 bases, leaving 17 bases between the germline ends.

The table lists this clonotype with many counts. The rearrangement joins TRBV20-1 to TRBJ2-7; D uncertain. The V gene's germline CDR1 is DFQATT and CDR2 SNEGSKA (reference sequence). V was clipped by 3 bases and J by 2 bases, with 8 bases between them. This CDR3 is built from 12 residues. The CDR3, as DNA: TGCAGTGCTAGGGAAGGGCCCTACGAGCAGTACTTC. Residues: CSAREGPYEQYF.